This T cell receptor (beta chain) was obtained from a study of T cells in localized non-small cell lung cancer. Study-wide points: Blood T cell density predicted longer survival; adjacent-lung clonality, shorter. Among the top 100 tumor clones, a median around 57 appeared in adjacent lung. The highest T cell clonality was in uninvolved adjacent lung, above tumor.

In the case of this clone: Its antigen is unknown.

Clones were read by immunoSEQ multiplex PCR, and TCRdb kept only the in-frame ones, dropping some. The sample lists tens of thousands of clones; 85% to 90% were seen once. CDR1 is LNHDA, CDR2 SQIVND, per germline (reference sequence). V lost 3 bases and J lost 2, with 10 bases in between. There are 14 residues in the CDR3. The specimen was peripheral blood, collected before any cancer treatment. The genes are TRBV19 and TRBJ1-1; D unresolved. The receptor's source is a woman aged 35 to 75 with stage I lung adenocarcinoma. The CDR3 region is CASSISPANTEAFF. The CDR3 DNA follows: TGTGCCAGTAGTATTAGCCCAGCAAACACTGAAGCTTTCTTT. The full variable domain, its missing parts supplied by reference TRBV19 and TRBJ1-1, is DGGITQSPKYLFRKEGQNVTLSCEQNLNHDAMYWYRQDPGQGLRLIYYSQIVNDFQKGDIAEGYSVSREKKESFPLTVTSAQKNPTAFYLCASSISPANTEAFFGQGTRLTVV.